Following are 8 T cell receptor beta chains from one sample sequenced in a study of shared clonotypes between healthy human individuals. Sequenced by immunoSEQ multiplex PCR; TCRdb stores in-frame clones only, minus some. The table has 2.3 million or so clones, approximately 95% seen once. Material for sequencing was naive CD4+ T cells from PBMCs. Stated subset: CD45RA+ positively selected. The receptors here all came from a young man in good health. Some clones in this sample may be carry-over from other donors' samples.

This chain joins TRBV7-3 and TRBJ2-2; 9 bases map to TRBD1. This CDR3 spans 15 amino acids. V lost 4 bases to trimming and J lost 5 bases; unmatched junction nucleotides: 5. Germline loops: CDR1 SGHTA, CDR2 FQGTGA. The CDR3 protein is CASSWTGAETGELFF. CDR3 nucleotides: TGTGCCAGCAGCTGGACAGGGGCGGAAACCGGGGAGCTGTTTTTT.

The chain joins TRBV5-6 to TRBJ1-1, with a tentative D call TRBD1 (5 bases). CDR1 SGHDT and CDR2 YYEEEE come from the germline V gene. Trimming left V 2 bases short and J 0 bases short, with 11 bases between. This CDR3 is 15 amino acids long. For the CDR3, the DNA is TGTGCCAGCAGCTTTTACAGGACCATGAACACTGAAGCTTTCTTT. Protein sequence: CASSFYRTMNTEAFF.

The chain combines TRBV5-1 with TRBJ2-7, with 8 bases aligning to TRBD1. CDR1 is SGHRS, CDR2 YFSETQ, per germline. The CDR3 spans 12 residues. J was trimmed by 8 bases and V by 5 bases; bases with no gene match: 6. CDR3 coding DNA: TGCGCCAGCAGGGAAGGGACAGGTCAGCAGTACTTC. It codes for CASREGTGQQYF.

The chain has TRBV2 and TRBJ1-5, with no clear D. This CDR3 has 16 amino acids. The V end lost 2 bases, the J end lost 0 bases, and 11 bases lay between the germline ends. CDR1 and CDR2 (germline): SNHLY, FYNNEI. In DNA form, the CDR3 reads TGTGCCAGCAGTGAAAGGCTCAGCCTTAGCAATCAGCCCCAGCATTTT. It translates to CASSERLSLSNQPQHF.

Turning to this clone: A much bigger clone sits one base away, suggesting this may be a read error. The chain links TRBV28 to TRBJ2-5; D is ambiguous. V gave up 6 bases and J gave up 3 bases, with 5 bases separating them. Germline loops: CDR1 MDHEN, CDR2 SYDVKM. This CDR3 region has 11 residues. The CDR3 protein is CASSVEETQYF. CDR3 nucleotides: TGTGCCAGCAGCGTAGAAGAGACCCAGTACTTC.

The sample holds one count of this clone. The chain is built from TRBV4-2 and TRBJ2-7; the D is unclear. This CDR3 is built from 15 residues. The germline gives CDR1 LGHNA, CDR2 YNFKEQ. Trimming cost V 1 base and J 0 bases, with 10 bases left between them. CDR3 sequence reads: CASSQVSADSYEQYF. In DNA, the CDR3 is TGTGCCAGCAGCCAAGTATCGGCCGACTCCTACGAGCAGTACTTC.

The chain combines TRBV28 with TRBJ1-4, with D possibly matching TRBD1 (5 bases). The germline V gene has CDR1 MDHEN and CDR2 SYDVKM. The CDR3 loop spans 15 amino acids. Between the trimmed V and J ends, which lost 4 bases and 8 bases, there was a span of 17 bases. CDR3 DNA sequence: TGTGCCAGCAGTTCGGGGGAGTTTAGTAAAGAAAAACTGTTTTTT. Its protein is CASSSGEFSKEKLFF.

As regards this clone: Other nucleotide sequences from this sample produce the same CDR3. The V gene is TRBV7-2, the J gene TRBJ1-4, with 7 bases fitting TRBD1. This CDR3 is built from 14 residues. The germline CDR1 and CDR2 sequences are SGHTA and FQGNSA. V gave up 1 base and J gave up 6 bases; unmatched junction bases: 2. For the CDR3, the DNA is TGTGCCAGCAGCTTAGACAGGGGTGATGAAAAACTGTTTTTT. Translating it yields CASSLDRGDEKLFF.